The 26 T cell receptor beta chains in this list originate from one sample, sequenced in a study of cytomegalovirus exposure and HLA in healthy donors. A multiplex PCR was run with 60 Vbeta primers and 13 Jbeta primers. Generated by immunoSEQ multiplex PCR, the TCRdb table keeps only in-frame clones and is missing some. In the table there are around 190,000 clones, approximately 80% of which are singletons. What was sequenced was PBMCs. The receptors originated from a female donor in good health and CMV-seronegative.

This clone has more than one count but fewer than ten. This rearrangement joins TRBV7-2 to TRBJ2-7; possible D gene TRBD2, 6 bases. The CDR3 is 14 residues long. The V gene's germline CDR1 is SGHTA and CDR2 FQGNSA. V lost 1 base to trimming and J lost 3 bases, with 10 bases between them. The CDR3 nucleotides read TGTGCCAGCAGCTTAGGTTCTAGCGACTACGAGCAGTACTTC. It codes for CASSLGSSDYEQYF. Variable domain in full (rest from reference TRBV7-2 and TRBJ2-7): GAGVSQSPSNKVTEKGKDVELRCDPISGHTALYWYRQSLGQGLEFLIYFQGNSAPDKSGLPSDRFSAERTGGSVSTLTIQRTQQEDSAVYLCASSLGSSDYEQYFGPGTRLTVT.

The gene calls are TRBV7-9 and TRBJ1-1; D remains ambiguous. The V gene's germline CDR1 is SEHNR and CDR2 FQNEAQ (reference sequence). The CDR3 sequence is 14 residues long. Between the trimmed V and J ends, which lost 4 bases and 5 bases, there was a span of 14 bases. CDR3 nucleotides: TGTGCCAGCAGCTCTAGGACGGGGAGGACTGAAGCTTTCTTT. It codes for CASSSRTGRTEAFF. The whole variable domain, remainder taken from reference TRBV7-9 and TRBJ1-1, is DTGVSQNPRHKITKRGQNVTFRCDPISEHNRLYWYRQTLGQGPEFLTYFQNEAQLEKSRLLSDRFSAERPKGSFSTLEIQRTEQGDSAMYLCASSSRTGRTEAFFGQGTRLTVV.

The rearrangement joins TRBV7-6 to TRBJ2-1; D perhaps matches TRBD1 (6 bases). This CDR3 spans 14 amino acids. V was clipped by 5 bases and J by 8 bases, with 16 bases between them. CDR1 and CDR2 from the germline V gene are SGHVS and FNYEAQ. CDR3 nucleotides: TGTGCCAGCAGCCCGACGAGGGGGATGGATGAGCAGTTCTTC. Its protein is CASSPTRGMDEQFF. The full variable domain, its missing parts supplied by reference TRBV7-6 and TRBJ2-1, is GAGVSQSPRYKVTKRGQDVALRCDPISGHVSLYWYRQALGQGPEFLTYFNYEAQQDKSGLPNDRFSAERPEGSISTLTIQRTEQRDSAMYRCASSPTRGMDEQFFGPGTRLTVL.

This chain joins TRBV27 and TRBJ1-2; a weak D match, TRBD1 (6 bases). With 5 bases removed from V and 3 bases from J, the gap between germline ends came to 19 bases. Germline values: CDR1 MNHEY, CDR2 SMNVEV (reference sequence). CDR3 size: 16 residues. CDR3 DNA sequence: TGTGCCAGCAGTCCGAACCGGGACATCAACCACTATGGCTACACCTTC. Its translation: CASSPNRDINHYGYTF.

Note on this clone: Other nucleotide sequences from this sample produce the same CDR3. V usage is TRBV28 and J usage is TRBJ2-2; 13 nucleotides agree with TRBD2. V lost 8 bases to trimming and J lost 0 bases; unmatched junction nucleotides: 9. Germline CDR1 and CDR2: MDHEN and SYDVKM. The CDR3 contains 18 residues. The CDR3 DNA is TGTGCCAGCGGTGAAGGACTAGCGGGGGCCTCGAACACCGGGGAGCTGTTTTTT. Protein: CASGEGLAGASNTGELFF.

The chain has TRBV19 and TRBJ1-3, with a weak D call TRBD1 (6 bases). Germline loops: CDR1 LNHDA, CDR2 SQIVND (reference sequence). This CDR3 comprises 15 residues. V was pared by 5 bases and J by 0 bases, with 11 bases between. DNA of the CDR3: TGTGCCAGTAGTGGCCAGGGGTACTCTGGAAACACCATATATTTT. This encodes CASSGQGYSGNTIYF.

V is TRBV10-3 and J is TRBJ2-6; TRBD1 is a possible D gene (5 bases). In germline, CDR1 is ENHRY, CDR2 SYGVKD. The CDR3 is 14 amino acids. V lost 5 bases to trimming and J lost 3 bases, with 8 bases between them. The CDR3 is CAISKGDGANVLTF. The CDR3 DNA reads TGTGCCATCAGTAAAGGGGATGGGGCCAACGTCCTGACTTTC.

This chain connects TRBV2 to TRBJ2-5, with D maybe TRBD2 (6 bases). CDR3 length: 14 residues. Per germline, CDR1 SNHLY and CDR2 FYNNEI. V gave up 3 bases and J gave up 5 bases, with 13 bases separating them. CDR3 in amino acids: CASSDLGGWETQYF. The DNA for the CDR3 is TGTGCCAGCAGTGATCTGGGAGGTTGGGAGACCCAGTACTTC.

V is TRBV14 and J is TRBJ2-3, with D maybe TRBD2 (5 bases). Germline V gives CDR1 SGHDN, CDR2 FVKESK. V shed 1 base and J shed 0 bases, with 8 bases lying between them. The CDR3 totals 15 residues. The CDR3 bases are TGTGCCAGCAGCCAAGGCGGGCTGAGCACAGATACGCAGTATTTT. This encodes CASSQGGLSTDTQYF.

The chain recombines TRBV6-6 with TRBJ2-2; TRBD2 is a possible D gene (5 bases). The V end lost 0 bases, the J end lost 4 bases, and 6 bases lay between the germline ends. Germline V gene data show CDR1 as MNHNY and CDR2 as SVGAGI (reference sequence). The CDR3 has 14 residues. CDR3 sequence reads: CASSYSAGTGELFF. For the CDR3, the DNA is TGTGCCAGCAGTTACTCTGCGGGCACCGGGGAGCTGTTTTTT.

The chain has TRBV5-8 and TRBJ2-5; D is possibly TRBD1 (6 bases). The V gene's germline CDR1 is SGHTS and CDR2 YDEGEE. There are 14 residues in the CDR3. V shed 4 bases and J shed 2 bases, with 12 bases lying between them. CDR3 sequence reads: CASSPADRQETQYF. The CDR3 DNA is TGTGCCAGCAGCCCGGCGGACAGACAAGAGACCCAGTACTTC.

V gene TRBV12-5 combines with J gene TRBJ2-1; a weak D match, TRBD1 (5 bases). V shed 5 bases and J shed 9 bases, with 14 bases lying between them. The CDR3 sequence is 13 residues long. CDR1 and CDR2 from the germline V gene are LGHNT and FRNRAP. The CDR3 nucleotides are TGTGCTAGTGGTCACGGTGGGGCAGGTGAGCAGTTCTTC. Residues: CASGHGGAGEQFF.

The V gene is TRBV7-9, the J gene TRBJ1-1; a weak D match, TRBD1 (6 bases). The germline V gene encodes CDR1 SEHNR and CDR2 FQNEAQ (reference sequence). V lost 5 bases to trimming and J lost 0 bases, with 13 bases between them. This CDR3 is 15 amino acids long. The CDR3, as DNA: TGTGCCAGCAGCCGAACAGGGATATTGAACACTGAAGCTTTCTTT. Translation: CASSRTGILNTEAFF.

This chain uses TRBV7-2 with TRBJ1-2; D ambiguous. The CDR3 is made up of 12 amino acids. Trimming shortened V by 2 bases and J by 2 bases, and 3 bases separated the two germline ends. CDR1 is SGHTA and CDR2 is FQGNSA in the germline V gene. The CDR3 reads CASSLLNYGYTF. In DNA, the CDR3 is TGTGCCAGCAGCTTATTAAACTATGGCTACACCTTC.

The chain employs TRBV5-1 and TRBJ2-5; D may be TRBD2 (7 bases). The CDR3 loop spans 16 amino acids. Germline CDR1 and CDR2: SGHRS and YFSETQ. The V gene lost 4 bases and the J gene lost 5 bases, with 21 bases spanning the gap. CDR3 in DNA: TGCGCCAGCAGCCCCCCTGGTGTGGGGGGGCGGGAGACCCAGTACTTC. It encodes CASSPPGVGGRETQYF.

This clone came up a few times. The V and J genes are TRBV7-2 and TRBJ2-7, with a tentative D call TRBD1 (6 bases). CDR3 length equals 15 residues. V lost 4 bases and J lost 4, with 17 bases in between. Germline V gives CDR1 SGHTA, CDR2 FQGNSA. CDR3 DNA: TGTGCCAGCAGCTCGTATGCAGGGGCCGGTTACGAGCAGTACTTC. It encodes CASSSYAGAGYEQYF.

The chain is built from TRBV5-1 and TRBJ2-5; 10 positions agree with TRBD1. V was pared by 0 bases and J by 2 bases, with 4 bases of the junction left unmatched. This CDR3 is 16 amino acids long. Germline lookup yields CDR1 SGHRS and CDR2 YFSETQ. The CDR3 coding sequence is TGCGCCAGCAGCTTGGAGTGGGACAGGGGTCAAGAGACCCAGTACTTC. It encodes CASSLEWDRGQETQYF.

This CDR3 reads CASSQRRTGGQGIAYGYTF. In DNA, the CDR3 is TGTGCCAGCAGCCAAAGACGGACGGGTGGCCAGGGGATTGCCTATGGCTACACCTTC. The chain has TRBV28 and TRBJ1-2, with D perhaps TRBD1 (6 bases). The CDR3 totals 19 residues. CDR1 is MDHEN and CDR2 is SYDVKM in the germline V gene. The V end lost 6 bases, the J end lost 4 bases, and 30 bases lay between the germline ends.

This clone was observed a handful of times. J is TRBJ2-1 and V is TRBV7-9; 15 nucleotides line up with TRBD2. The CDR3 totals 17 residues. CDR1 SEHNR and CDR2 FQNEAQ come from the germline V gene (reference sequence). With 5 bases clipped from V and 8 bases from J, the junction kept 10 bases outside the gene matches. The CDR3 sequence is CASSPGLAGGAGYEQFF. DNA for the CDR3: TGTGCCAGCAGCCCGGGACTAGCGGGAGGTGCCGGCTATGAGCAGTTCTTC.

The J gene is TRBJ2-1, the V gene TRBV10-1, with 12 bases aligning to TRBD2. Germline V gene sequence: CDR1 WNHNN, CDR2 SYGVQD (reference sequence). This CDR3 spans 20 amino acids. The trim removed 9 bases at V and 6 bases at J, leaving 24 bases unmatched. The CDR3 loop reads CASELLGLTSGGPRSNEQFF. The CDR3 DNA is TGCGCCAGTGAACTACTGGGGTTGACTAGCGGGGGCCCAAGATCCAATGAGCAGTTCTTC.

The V and J genes are TRBV5-1 and TRBJ2-7, with 8 positions matching TRBD1. Unmatched junction bases numbered 9, after V lost 4 bases and J lost 3 bases. Germline V gives CDR1 SGHRS, CDR2 YFSETQ. The CDR3 is 15 amino acids. The CDR3: CASSQGQGVFYEQYF. The CDR3 DNA reads TGCGCCAGCAGCCAAGGACAGGGAGTGTTCTACGAGCAGTACTTC. The full variable domain, its missing parts supplied by reference TRBV5-1 and TRBJ2-7, is KAGVTQTPRYLIKTRGQQVTLSCSPISGHRSVSWYQQTPGQGLQFLFEYFSETQRNKGNFPGRFSGRQFSNSRSEMNVSTLELGDSALYLCASSQGQGVFYEQYFGPGTRLTVT.

The CDR3 coding sequence is TGTGCCAGCAGTTTATCGGGACAGGGTTTAGACAATGAGCAGTTCTTC. It translates to CASSLSGQGLDNEQFF. The rearrangement uses TRBV27 and TRBJ2-1, with 9 bases lining up with TRBD1. Trimming at V came to 0 bases and at J to 5 bases, leaving 5 bases not matched to a gene. The CDR3 consists of 16 residues. CDR1 MNHEY and CDR2 SMNVEV come from the germline V gene (reference sequence).

There are a few counts of this clone. Within the sample, other DNA sequences also encode this same CDR3. The V and J genes are TRBV28 and TRBJ2-1, with TRBD2 identical over 13 bases. The CDR3 contains 14 residues. The germline CDR1 and CDR2 sequences are MDHEN and SYDVKM. V gave up 7 bases and J gave up 7 bases; unmatched junction bases: 4. The CDR3 DNA reads as TGTGCCAGCAAGGGACTAGCGGGGCCAAATGAGCAGTTCTTC. It encodes CASKGLAGPNEQFF.

The gene calls are TRBV30 and TRBJ1-1; 12 nucleotides line up with TRBD1. This CDR3 spans 18 amino acids. J lost 0 bases, V lost 4 bases, and 12 bases had no gene match. Germline assignment: CDR1 GTSNPN and CDR2 SVGIG (reference sequence). In DNA, the CDR3 is TGTGCCTGGAACCCTATACCGGGACAGGGGGCGTTGAACACTGAAGCTTTCTTT. It yields the protein CAWNPIPGQGALNTEAFF.

The chain has TRBV7-2 and TRBJ2-7; 10 bases match TRBD1. Germline CDR1 SGHTA, CDR2 FQGNSA. This CDR3 has 14 amino acids. V shed 4 bases, J shed 8 bases, and the junction held 8 bases outside the gene matches. DNA for the CDR3: TGTGCCAGCAGCTCGCAGGGGGACAGGGGAAAGCAGTACTTC. Translating it yields CASSSQGDRGKQYF.

The CDR3 sequence is CASSLSQGDRVYEQYF. The CDR3 DNA reads as TGTGCCAGCAGTTTATCCCAAGGGGACAGGGTGTACGAGCAGTACTTC. This chain links TRBV28 with TRBJ2-7; 9 bases are shared with TRBD1. With V trimmed by 1 base and J by 4 bases, 8 bases remained unmatched. There are 16 residues in the CDR3. Germline CDR1 MDHEN, CDR2 SYDVKM. The complete variable domain, with remaining parts taken from reference TRBV28 and TRBJ2-7, reads DVKVTQSSRYLVKRTGEKVFLECVQDMDHENMFWYRQDPGLGLRLIYFSYDVKMKEKGDIPEGYSVSREKKERFSLILESASTNQTSMYLCASSLSQGDRVYEQYFGPGTRLTVT.